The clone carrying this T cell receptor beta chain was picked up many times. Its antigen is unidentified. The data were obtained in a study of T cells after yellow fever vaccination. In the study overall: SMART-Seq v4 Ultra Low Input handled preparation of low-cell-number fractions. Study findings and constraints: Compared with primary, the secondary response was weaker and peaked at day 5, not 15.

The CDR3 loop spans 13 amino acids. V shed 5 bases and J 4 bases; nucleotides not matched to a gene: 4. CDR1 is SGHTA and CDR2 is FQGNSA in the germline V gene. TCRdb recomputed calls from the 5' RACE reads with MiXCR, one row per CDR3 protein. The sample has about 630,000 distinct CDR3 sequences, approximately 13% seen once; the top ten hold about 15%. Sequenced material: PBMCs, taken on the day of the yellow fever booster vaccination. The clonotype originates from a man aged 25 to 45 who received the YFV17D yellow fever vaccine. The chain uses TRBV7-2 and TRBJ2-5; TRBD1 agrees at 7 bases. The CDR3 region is CASSPRTGETQYF. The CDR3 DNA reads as TGTGCCAGCAGCCCCAGGACAGGAGAGACCCAGTACTTC.